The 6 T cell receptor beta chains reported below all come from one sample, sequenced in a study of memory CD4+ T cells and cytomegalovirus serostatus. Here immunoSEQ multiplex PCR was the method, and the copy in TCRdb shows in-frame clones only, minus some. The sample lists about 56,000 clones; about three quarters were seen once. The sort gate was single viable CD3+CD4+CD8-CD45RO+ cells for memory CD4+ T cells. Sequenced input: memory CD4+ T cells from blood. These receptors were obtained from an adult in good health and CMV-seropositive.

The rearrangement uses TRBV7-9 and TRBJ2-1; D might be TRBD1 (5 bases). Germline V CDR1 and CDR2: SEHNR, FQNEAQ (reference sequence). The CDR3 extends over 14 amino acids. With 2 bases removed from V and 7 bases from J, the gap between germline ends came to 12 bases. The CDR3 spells CASSLTGWDNEQFF. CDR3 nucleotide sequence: TGTGCCAGCAGCTTAACAGGATGGGATAATGAGCAGTTCTTC.

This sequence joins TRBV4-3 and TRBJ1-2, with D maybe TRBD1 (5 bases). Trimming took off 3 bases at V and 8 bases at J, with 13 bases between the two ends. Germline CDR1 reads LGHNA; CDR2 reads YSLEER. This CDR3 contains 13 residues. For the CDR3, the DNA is TGCGCCAGCAGCCAGAGAGCGGGGGAGGGCTACACCTTC. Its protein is CASSQRAGEGYTF.

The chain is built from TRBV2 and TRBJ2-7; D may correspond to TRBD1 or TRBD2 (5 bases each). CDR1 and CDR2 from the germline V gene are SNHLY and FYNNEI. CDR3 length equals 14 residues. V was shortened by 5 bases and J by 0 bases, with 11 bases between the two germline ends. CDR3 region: CASSNTGTSYEQYF. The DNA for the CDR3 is TGTGCCAGCAGTAATACCGGGACCTCCTACGAGCAGTACTTC.

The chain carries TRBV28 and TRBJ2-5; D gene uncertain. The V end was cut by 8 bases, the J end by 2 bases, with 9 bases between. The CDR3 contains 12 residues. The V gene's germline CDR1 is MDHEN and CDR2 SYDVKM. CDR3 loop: CASGQRQETQYF. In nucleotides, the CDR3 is TGTGCCAGCGGGCAGAGACAAGAGACCCAGTACTTC.

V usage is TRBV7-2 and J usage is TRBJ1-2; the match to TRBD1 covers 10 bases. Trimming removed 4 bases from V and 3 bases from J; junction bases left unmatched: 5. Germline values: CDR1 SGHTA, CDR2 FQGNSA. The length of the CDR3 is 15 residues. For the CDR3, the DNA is TGTGCCAGCAGCTCGATCGGGACAGGGGACTATGGCTACACCTTC. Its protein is CASSSIGTGDYGYTF.

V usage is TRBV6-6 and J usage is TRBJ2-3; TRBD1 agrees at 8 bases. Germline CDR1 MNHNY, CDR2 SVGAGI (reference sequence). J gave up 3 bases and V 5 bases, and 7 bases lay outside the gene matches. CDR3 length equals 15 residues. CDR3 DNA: TGTGCCAGCAGTCGGACAGGGATGGGTACAGATACGCAGTATTTT. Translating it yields CASSRTGMGTDTQYF.